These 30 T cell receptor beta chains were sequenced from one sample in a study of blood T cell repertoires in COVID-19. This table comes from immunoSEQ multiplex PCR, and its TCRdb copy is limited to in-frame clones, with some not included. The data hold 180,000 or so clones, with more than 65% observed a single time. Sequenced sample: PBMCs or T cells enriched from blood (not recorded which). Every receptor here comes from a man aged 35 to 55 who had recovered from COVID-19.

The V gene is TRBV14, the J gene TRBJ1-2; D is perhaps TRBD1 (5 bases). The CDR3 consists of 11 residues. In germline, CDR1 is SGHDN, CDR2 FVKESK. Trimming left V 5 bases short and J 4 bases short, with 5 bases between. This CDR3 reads CASSRGYGYTF. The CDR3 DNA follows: TGTGCCAGCAGCAGGGGCTATGGCTACACCTTC.

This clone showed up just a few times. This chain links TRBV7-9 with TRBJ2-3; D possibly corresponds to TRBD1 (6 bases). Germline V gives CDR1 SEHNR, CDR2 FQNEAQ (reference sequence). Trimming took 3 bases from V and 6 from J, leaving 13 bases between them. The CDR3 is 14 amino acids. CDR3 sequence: CASSFGTSSDTQYF. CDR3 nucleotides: TGTGCCAGCAGCTTCGGGACATCTTCCGATACGCAGTATTTT. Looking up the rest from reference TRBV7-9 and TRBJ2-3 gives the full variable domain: DTGVSQNPRHKITKRGQNVTFRCDPISEHNRLYWYRQTLGQGPEFLTYFQNEAQLEKSRLLSDRFSAERPKGSFSTLEIQRTEQGDSAMYLCASSFGTSSDTQYFGPGTRLTVL.

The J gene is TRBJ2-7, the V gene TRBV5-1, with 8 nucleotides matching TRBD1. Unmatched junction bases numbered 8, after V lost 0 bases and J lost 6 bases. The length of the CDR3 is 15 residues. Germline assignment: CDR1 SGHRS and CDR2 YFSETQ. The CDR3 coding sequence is TGCGCCAGCAGCTTGGTGCTAGACAGGGGAAGCGAGCAGTACTTC. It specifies CASSLVLDRGSEQYF.

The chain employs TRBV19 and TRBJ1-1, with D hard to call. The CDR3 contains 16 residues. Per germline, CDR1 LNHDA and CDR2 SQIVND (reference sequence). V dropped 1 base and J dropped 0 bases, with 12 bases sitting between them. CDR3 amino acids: CASSIGGFLMNTEAFF. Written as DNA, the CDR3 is TGTGCCAGTAGTATAGGAGGGTTCCTCATGAACACTGAAGCTTTCTTT.

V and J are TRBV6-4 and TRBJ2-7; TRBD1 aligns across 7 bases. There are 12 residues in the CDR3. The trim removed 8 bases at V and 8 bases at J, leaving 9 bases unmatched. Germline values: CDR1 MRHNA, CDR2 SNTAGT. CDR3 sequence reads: CASEGKGAKQYF. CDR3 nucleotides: TGTGCCAGCGAGGGGAAGGGGGCCAAGCAGTACTTC.

This CDR3 is CSSRTGVDEQYF. CDR3 coding DNA: TGCAGCTCTCGGACAGGAGTCGACGAGCAGTACTTC. The chain links TRBV29-1 to TRBJ2-7; 7 bases are a match to TRBD1. The CDR3 covers 12 residues. Losses at the gene ends were 8 bases for V and 5 bases for J; bases not matched to a gene: 9. The germline CDR1 and CDR2 sequences are SQVTM and ANQGSEA.

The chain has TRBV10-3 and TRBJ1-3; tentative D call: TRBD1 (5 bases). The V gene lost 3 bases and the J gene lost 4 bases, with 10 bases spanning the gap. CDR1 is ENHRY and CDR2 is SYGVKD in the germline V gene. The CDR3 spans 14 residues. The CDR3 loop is CAISDGGTGNTIYF. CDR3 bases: TGTGCCATCAGTGATGGCGGGACCGGAAACACCATATATTTT.

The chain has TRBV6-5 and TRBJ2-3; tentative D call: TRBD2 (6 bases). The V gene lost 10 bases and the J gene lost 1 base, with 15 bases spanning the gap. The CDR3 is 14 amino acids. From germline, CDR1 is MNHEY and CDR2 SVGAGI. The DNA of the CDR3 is TGTGCCAAGTCGAAGGAGGGAGGCACAGATACGCAGTATTTT. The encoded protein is CAKSKEGGTDTQYF.

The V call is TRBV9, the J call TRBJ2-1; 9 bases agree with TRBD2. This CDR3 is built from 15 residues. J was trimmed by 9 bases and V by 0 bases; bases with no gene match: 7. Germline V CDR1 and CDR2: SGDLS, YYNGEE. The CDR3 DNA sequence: TGTGCCAGCAGCGTAGCTACACTAGCGGGTACTGAGCAGTTCTTC. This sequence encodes CASSVATLAGTEQFF.

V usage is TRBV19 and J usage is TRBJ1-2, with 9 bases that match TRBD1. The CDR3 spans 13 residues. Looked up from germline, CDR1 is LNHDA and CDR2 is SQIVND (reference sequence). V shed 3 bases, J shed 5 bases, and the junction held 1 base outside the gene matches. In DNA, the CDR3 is TGTGCCAGTAGTATGGGACAGGGATATGGCTACACCTTC. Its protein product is CASSMGQGYGYTF. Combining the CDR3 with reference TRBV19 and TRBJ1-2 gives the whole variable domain DGGITQSPKYLFRKEGQNVTLSCEQNLNHDAMYWYRQDPGQGLRLIYYSQIVNDFQKGDIAEGYSVSREKKESFPLTVTSAQKNPTAFYLCASSMGQGYGYTFGSGTRLTVV.

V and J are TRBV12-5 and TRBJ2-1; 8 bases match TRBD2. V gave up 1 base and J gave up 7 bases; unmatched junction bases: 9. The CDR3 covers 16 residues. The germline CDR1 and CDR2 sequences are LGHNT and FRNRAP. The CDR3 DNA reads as TGTGCTAGTGGTTTGGGTACGGGGGGGCCGTATAATGAGCAGTTCTTC. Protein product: CASGLGTGGPYNEQFF.

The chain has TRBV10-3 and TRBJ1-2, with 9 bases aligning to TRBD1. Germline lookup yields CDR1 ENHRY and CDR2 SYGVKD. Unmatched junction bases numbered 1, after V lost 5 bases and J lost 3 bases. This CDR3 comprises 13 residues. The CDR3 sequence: CAISRQGDYGYTF. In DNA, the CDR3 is TGTGCCATCAGTCGACAGGGGGACTATGGCTACACCTTC.

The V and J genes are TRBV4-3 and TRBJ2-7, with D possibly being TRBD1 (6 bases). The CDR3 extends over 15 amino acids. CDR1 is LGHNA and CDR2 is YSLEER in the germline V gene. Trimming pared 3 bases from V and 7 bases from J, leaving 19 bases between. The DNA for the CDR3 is TGCGCCAGCAGCCAGGAATCAGGGACATACGGTGAGCAGTACTTC. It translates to CASSQESGTYGEQYF.

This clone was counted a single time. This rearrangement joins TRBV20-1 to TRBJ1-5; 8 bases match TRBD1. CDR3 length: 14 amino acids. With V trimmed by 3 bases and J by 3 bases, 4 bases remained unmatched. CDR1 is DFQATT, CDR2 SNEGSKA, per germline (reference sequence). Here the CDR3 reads CSASQGASNQPQHF. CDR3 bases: TGCAGTGCTAGTCAGGGGGCTTCCAATCAGCCCCAGCATTTT.

The CDR3 loop is CASSRTGTGNSYNEQFF. As DNA, the CDR3 is TGCGCCAGCAGTCGAACCGGGACAGGGAACTCCTACAATGAGCAGTTCTTC. The gene calls are TRBV23-1 and TRBJ2-1; 9 nucleotides match TRBD1. TRBV23-1 is filed as an ORF, its function uncertain. This CDR3 spans 17 amino acids. J was trimmed by 0 bases and V by 4 bases; bases with no gene match: 7.

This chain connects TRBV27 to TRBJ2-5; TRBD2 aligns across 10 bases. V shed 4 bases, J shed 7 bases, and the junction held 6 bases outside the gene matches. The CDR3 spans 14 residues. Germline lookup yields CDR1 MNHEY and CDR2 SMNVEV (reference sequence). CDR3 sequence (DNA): TGTGCCAGCAGTTCAGCGGGGGGGATTGGGACCCAGTACTTC. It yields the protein CASSSAGGIGTQYF.

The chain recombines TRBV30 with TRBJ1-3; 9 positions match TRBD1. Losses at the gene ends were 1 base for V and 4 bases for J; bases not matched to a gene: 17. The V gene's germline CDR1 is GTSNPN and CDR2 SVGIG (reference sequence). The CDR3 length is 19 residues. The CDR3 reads CAWSGPRGTGIMSGNTIYF. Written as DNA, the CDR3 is TGTGCCTGGAGTGGTCCACGAGGGACAGGGATTATGTCGGGAAACACCATATATTTT. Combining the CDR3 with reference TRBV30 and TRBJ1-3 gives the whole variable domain SQTIHQWPATLVQPVGSPLSLECTVEGTSNPNLYWYRQAAGRGLQLLFYSVGIGQISSEVPQNLSASRPQDRQFILSSKKLLLSDSGFYLCAWSGPRGTGIMSGNTIYFGEGSWLTVV.

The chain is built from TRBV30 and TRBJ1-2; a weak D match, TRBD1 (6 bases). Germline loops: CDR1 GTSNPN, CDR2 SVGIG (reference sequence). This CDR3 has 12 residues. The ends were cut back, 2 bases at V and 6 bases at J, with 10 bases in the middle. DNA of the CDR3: TGTGCCTGGAGTTTGGGGGCGGATGGCTACACCTTC. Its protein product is CAWSLGADGYTF.

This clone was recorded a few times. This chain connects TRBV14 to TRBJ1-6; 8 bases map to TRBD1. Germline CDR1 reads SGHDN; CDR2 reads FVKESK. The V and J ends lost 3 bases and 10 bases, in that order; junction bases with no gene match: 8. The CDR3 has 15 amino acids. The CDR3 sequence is CASSQKPRQGSPLHF. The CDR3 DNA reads TGTGCCAGCAGCCAGAAGCCTAGACAGGGGTCACCCCTCCACTTT.

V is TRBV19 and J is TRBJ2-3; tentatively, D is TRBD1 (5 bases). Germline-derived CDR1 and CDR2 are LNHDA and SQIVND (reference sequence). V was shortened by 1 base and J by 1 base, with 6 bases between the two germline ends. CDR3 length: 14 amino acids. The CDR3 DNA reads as TGTGCCAGTAGTATAGCAGGGCGCACAGATACGCAGTATTTT. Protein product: CASSIAGRTDTQYF. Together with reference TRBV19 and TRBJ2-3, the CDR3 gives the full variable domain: DGGITQSPKYLFRKEGQNVTLSCEQNLNHDAMYWYRQDPGQGLRLIYYSQIVNDFQKGDIAEGYSVSREKKESFPLTVTSAQKNPTAFYLCASSIAGRTDTQYFGPGTRLTVL.

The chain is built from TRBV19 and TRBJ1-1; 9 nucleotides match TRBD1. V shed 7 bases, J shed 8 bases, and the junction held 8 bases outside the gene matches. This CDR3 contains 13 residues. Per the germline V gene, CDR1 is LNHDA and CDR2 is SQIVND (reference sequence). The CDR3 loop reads CASNLRTGDEAFF. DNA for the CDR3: TGTGCCAGTAACCTTCGGACAGGGGACGAAGCTTTCTTT. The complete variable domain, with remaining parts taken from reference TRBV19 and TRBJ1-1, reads DGGITQSPKYLFRKEGQNVTLSCEQNLNHDAMYWYRQDPGQGLRLIYYSQIVNDFQKGDIAEGYSVSREKKESFPLTVTSAQKNPTAFYLCASNLRTGDEAFFGQGTRLTVV.

In nucleotides, the CDR3 is TGTGCCAGCTCACGCGGGGCGCAGGATGGCAATCAGCCCCAGCATTTT. Protein: CASSRGAQDGNQPQHF. The chain joins TRBV18 to TRBJ1-5, with D possibly being TRBD1 (5 bases). This CDR3 is 16 amino acids long. CDR1 is KGHSH, CDR2 LQKENI, per germline. Trimming cost V 4 bases and J 2 bases, with 15 bases left between them. Full variable domain (rest looked up from reference TRBV18 and TRBJ1-5): NAGVMQNPRHLVRRRGQEARLRCSPMKGHSHVYWYRQLPEEGLKFMVYLQKENIIDESGMPKERFSAEFPKEGPSILRIQQVVRGDSAAYFCASSRGAQDGNQPQHFGDGTRLSIL.

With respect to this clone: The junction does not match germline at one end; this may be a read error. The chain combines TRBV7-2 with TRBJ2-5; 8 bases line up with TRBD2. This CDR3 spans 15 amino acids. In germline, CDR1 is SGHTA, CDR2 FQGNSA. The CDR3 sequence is CASRLGRGGDETQYF. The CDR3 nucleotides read TGTGCCAGCAGATTAGGACGGGGGGGCGATGAGACCCAGTACTTC.

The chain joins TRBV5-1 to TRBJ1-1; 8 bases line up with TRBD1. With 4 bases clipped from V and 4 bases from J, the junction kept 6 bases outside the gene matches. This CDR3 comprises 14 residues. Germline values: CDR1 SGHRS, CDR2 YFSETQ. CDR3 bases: TGCGCCAGCAGCCGCACAGGGGGAAGCACTGAAGCTTTCTTT. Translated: CASSRTGGSTEAFF.

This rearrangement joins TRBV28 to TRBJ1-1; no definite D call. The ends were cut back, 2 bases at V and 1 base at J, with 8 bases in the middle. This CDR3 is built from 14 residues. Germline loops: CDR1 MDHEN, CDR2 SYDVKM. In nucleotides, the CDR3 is TGTGCCAGCAGTTTACGTCCAGGGAACACTGAAGCTTTCTTT. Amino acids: CASSLRPGNTEAFF.

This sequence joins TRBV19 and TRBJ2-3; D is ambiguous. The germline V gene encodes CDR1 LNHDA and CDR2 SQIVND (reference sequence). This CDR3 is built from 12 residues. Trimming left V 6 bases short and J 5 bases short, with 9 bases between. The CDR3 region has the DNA TGTGCCAGTAGCCCTGGCGGAGATACGCAGTATTTT. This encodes CASSPGGDTQYF.

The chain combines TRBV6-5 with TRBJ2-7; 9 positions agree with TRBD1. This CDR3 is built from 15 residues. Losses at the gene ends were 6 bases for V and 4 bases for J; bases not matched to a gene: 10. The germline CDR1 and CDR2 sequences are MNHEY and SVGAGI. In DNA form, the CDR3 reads TGTGCCAGCAGGACCGGGACAGGGACCCCATACGAGCAGTACTTC. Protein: CASRTGTGTPYEQYF.

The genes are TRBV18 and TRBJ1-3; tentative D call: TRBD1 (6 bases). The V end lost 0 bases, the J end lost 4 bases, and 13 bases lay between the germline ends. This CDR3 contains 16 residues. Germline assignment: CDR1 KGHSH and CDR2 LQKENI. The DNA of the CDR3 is TGTGCCAGCTCACCACCCAGGGGAACGGACGGAAACACCATATATTTT. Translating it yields CASSPPRGTDGNTIYF.

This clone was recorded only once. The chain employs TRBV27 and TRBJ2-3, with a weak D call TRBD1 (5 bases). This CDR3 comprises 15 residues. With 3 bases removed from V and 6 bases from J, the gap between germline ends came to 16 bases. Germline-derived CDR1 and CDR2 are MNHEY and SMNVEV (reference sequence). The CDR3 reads CASSFGARVMDTQYF. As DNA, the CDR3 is TGTGCCAGCAGTTTTGGGGCCAGGGTTATGGATACGCAGTATTTT.

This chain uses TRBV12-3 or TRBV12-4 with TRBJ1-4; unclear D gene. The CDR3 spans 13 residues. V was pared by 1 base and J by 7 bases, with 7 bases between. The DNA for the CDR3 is TGTGCCAGCAGTTTAGAGCTCGGTGAAAAACTGTTTTTT. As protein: CASSLELGEKLFF.